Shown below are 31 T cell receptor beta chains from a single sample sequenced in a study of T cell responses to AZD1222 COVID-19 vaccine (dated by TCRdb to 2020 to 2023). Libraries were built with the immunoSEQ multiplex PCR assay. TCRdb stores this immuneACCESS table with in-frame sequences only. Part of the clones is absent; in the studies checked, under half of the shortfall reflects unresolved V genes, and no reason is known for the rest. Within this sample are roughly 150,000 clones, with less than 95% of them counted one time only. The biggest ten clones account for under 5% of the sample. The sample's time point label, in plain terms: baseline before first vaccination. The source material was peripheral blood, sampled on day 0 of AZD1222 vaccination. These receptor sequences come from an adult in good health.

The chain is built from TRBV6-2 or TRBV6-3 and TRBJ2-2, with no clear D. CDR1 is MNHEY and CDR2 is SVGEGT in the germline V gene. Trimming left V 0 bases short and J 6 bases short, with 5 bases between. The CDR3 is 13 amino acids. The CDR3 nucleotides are TGTGCCAGCAGTTACTCGGGTTCCGGGGAGCTGTTTTTT. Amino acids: CASSYSGSGELFF.

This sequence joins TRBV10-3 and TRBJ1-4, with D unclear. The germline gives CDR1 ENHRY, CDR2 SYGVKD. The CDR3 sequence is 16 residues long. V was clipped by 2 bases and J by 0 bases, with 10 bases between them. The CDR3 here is CAISERKGATNEKLFF. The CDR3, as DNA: TGTGCCATCAGTGAGAGAAAGGGCGCAACTAATGAAAAACTGTTTTTT.

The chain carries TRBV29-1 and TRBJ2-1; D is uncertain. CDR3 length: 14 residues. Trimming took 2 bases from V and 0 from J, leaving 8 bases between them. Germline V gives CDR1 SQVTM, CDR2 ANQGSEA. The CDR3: CSVEWSSSYNEQFF. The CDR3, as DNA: TGCAGCGTTGAATGGTCTAGCTCCTACAATGAGCAGTTCTTC.

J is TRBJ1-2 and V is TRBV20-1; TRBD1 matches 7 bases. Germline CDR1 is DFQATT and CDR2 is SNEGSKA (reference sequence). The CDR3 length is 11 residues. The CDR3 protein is CSGTDTYGYTF. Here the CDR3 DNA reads TGCAGCGGGACAGACACATATGGCTACACCTTC.

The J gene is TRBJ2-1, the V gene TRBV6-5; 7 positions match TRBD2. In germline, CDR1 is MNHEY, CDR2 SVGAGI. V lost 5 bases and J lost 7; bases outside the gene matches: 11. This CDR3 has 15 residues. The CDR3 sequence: CASSREAGGRNEQFF. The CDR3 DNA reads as TGTGCCAGCAGTCGGGAGGCCGGGGGTAGGAATGAGCAGTTCTTC.

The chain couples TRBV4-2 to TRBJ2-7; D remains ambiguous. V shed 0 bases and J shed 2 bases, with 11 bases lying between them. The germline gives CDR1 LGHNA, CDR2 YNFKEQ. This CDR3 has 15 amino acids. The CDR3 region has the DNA TGTGCCAGCAGCCAAGACGGCCAGGCCACCTACGAGCAGTACTTC. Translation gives CASSQDGQATYEQYF.

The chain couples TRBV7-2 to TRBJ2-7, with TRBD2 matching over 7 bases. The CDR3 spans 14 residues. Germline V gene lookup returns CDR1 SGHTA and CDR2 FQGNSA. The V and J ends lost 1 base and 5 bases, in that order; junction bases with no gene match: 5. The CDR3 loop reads CASSLGGSQNEQYF. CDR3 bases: TGTGCCAGCAGCTTAGGCGGGAGTCAGAACGAGCAGTACTTC. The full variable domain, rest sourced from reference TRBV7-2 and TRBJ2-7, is GAGVSQSPSNKVTEKGKDVELRCDPISGHTALYWYRQSLGQGLEFLIYFQGNSAPDKSGLPSDRFSAERTGGSVSTLTIQRTQQEDSAVYLCASSLGGSQNEQYFGPGTRLTVT.

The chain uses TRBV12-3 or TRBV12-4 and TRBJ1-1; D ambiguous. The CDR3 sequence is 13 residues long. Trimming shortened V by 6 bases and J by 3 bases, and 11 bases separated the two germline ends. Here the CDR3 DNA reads TGTGCCAGCAGGCCTACTGATTACACTGAAGCTTTCTTT. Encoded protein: CASRPTDYTEAFF.

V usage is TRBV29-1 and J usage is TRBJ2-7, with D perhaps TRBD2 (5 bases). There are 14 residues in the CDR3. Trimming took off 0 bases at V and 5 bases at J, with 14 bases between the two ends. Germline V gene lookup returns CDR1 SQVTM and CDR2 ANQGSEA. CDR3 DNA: TGCAGCGTTGAAGATCTTGCGGGTTACCACGAGCAGTACTTC. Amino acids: CSVEDLAGYHEQYF.

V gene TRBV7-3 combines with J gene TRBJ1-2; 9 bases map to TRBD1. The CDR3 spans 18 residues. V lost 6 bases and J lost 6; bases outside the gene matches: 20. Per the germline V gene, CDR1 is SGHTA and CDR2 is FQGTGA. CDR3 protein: CASSPTSGQGPFGDGYTF. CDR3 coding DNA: TGTGCCAGCAGTCCGACCTCGGGACAGGGCCCCTTCGGTGATGGCTACACCTTC.

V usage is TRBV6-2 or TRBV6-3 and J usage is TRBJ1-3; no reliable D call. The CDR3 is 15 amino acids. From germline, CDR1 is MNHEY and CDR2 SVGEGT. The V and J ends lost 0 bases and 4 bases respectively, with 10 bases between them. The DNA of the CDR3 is TGTGCCAGCAGTTACTCGGGGATCTCCGGAAACACCATATATTTT. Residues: CASSYSGISGNTIYF.

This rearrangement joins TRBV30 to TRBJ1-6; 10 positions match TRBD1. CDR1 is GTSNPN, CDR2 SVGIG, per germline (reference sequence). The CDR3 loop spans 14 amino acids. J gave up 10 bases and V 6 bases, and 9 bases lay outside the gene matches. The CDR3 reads CACSGQGLRSPLHF. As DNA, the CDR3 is TGTGCCTGTTCGGGACAGGGGCTTCGATCACCCCTCCACTTT.

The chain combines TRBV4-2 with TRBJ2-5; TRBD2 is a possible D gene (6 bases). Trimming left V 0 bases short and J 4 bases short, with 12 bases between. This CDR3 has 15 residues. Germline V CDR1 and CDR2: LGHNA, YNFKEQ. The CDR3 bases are TGTGCCAGCAGCCAAGATGCGTACGGGAGAGAGACCCAGTACTTC. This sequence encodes CASSQDAYGRETQYF.

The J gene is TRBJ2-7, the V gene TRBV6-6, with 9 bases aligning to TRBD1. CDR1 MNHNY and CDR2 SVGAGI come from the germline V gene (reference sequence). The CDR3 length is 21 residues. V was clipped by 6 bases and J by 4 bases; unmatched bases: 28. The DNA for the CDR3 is TGTGCCAGCAGCCGCCAACAGGTTTGGGCTCGGGACAGGGACGCTTCGTACGAGCAGTACTTC. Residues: CASSRQQVWARDRDASYEQYF.

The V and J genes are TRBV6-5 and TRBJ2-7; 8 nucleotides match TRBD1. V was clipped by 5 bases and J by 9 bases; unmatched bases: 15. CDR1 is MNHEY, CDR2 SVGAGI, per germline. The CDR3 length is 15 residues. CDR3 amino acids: CASSKGQATYEWQYF. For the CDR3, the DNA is TGTGCCAGCAGTAAGGGACAGGCTACCTACGAGTGGCAGTACTTC.

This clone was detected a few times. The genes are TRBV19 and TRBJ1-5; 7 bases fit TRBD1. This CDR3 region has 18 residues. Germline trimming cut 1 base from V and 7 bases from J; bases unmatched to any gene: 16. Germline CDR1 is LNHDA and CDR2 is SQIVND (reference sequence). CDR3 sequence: CASSIGRVGDRADQPQHF. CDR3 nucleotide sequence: TGTGCCAGTAGTATAGGACGCGTGGGAGACAGGGCGGACCAGCCCCAGCATTTT.

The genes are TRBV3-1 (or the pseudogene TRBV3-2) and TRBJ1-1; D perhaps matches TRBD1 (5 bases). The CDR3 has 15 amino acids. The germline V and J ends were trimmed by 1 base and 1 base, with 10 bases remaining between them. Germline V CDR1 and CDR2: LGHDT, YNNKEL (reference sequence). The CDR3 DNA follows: TGTGCCAGCAGCCAAGGAGGTAGGGGGAACACTGAAGCTTTCTTT. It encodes CASSQGGRGNTEAFF.

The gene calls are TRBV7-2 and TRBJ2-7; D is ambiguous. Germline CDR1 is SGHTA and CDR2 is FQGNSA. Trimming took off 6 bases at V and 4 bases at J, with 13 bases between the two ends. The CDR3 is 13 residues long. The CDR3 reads CASSPRIWYEQYF. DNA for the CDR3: TGTGCCAGCAGTCCGAGGATATGGTACGAGCAGTACTTC.

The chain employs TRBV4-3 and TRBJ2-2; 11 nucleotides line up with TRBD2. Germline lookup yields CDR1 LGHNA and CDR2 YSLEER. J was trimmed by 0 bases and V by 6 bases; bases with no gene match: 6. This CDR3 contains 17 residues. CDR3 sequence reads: CASRETSGGTNTGELFF. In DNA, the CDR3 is TGCGCCAGCAGAGAAACTAGCGGGGGAACGAACACCGGGGAGCTGTTTTTT.

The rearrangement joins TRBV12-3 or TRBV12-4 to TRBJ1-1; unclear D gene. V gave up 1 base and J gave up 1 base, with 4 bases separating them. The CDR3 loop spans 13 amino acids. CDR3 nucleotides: TGTGCCAGCAGTTTAGGGTGGAACACTGAAGCTTTCTTT. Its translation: CASSLGWNTEAFF.

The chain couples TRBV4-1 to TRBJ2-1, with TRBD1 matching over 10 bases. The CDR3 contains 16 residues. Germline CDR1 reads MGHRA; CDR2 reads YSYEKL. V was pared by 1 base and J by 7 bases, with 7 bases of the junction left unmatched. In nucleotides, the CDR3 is TGCGCCAGCAGCCAAGTCGGGACAGGGGCCTGGAATGAGCAGTTCTTC. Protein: CASSQVGTGAWNEQFF.

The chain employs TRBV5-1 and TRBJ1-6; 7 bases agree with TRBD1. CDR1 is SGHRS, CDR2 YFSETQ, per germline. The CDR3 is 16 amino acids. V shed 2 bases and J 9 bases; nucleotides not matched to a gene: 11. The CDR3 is CASSFGTGVYGSPLHF. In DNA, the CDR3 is TGCGCCAGCAGCTTCGGTACAGGGGTATATGGTTCACCCCTCCACTTT.

The DNA of the CDR3 is TGTGCCACCAGTGAGGGGTTAAGGGCCACAGATACGCAGTATTTT. Amino acids: CATSEGLRATDTQYF. The chain links TRBV24-1 to TRBJ2-3; D is undetermined. Germline V lookup: CDR1 KGHDR, CDR2 SFDVKD. The CDR3 has 15 residues. Between the trimmed V and J ends, which lost 4 bases and 2 bases, there was a span of 12 bases.

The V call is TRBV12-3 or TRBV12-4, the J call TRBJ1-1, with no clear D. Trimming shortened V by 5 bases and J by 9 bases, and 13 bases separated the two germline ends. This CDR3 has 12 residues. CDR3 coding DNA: TGTGCCAGCAGTCTTTATTGGCCCAAAGCTTTCTTT. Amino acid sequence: CASSLYWPKAFF.

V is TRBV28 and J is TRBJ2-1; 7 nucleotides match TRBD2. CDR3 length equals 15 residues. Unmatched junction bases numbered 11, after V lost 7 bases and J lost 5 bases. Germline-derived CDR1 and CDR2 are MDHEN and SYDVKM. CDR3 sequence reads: CASKQGSGRNNEQFF. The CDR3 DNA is TGTGCCAGCAAGCAGGGTAGCGGGCGAAACAATGAGCAGTTCTTC.

The CDR3 protein is CASSETHISTDTQYF. Written as DNA, the CDR3 is TGTGCCAGCAGCGAAACACATATTAGCACAGATACGCAGTATTTT. This chain links TRBV28 with TRBJ2-3; D ambiguous. The germline gives CDR1 MDHEN, CDR2 SYDVKM. V was trimmed by 6 bases and J by 0 bases, leaving 13 bases between them. The CDR3 totals 15 residues. The full variable domain, with the rest looked up from reference TRBV28 and TRBJ2-3, is DVKVTQSSRYLVKRTGEKVFLECVQDMDHENMFWYRQDPGLGLRLIYFSYDVKMKEKGDIPEGYSVSREKKERFSLILESASTNQTSMYLCASSETHISTDTQYFGPGTRLTVL.

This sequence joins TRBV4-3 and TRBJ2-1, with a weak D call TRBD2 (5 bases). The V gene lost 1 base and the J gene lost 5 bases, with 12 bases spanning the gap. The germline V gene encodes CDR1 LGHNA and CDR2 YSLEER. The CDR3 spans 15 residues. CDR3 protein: CASSQGPAVNNEQFF. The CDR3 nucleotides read TGCGCCAGCAGCCAAGGGCCAGCGGTAAACAATGAGCAGTTCTTC.

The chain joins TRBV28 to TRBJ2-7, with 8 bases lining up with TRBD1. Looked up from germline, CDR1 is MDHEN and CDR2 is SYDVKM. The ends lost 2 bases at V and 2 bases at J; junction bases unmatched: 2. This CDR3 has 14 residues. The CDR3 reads CASSLEQGAYEQYF. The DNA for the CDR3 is TGTGCCAGCAGTTTAGAACAGGGGGCCTACGAGCAGTACTTC.

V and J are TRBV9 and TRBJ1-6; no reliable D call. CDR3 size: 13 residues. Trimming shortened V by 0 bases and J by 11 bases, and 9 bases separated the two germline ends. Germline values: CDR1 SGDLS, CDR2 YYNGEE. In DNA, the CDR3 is TGTGCCAGCAGCGTAGAAGGACTTCCACCCCTCCACTTT. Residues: CASSVEGLPPLHF.

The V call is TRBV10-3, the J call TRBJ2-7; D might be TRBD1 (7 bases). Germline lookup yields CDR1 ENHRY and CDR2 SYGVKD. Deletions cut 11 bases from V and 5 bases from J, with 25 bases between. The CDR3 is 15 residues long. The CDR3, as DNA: TGTGCCTCAGCGGAGGGGGCGGCTTGGTCCAACGAGCAGTACTTC. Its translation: CASAEGAAWSNEQYF.

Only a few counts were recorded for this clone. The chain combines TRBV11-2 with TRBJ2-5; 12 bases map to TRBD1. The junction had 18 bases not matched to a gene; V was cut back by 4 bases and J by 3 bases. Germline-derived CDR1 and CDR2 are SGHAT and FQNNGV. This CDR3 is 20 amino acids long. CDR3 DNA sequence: TGTGCCAGCAGCTCAGACGCTCGGGACAGGGGGCGAGGATTAAAAGAGACCCAGTACTTC. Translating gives CASSSDARDRGRGLKETQYF.